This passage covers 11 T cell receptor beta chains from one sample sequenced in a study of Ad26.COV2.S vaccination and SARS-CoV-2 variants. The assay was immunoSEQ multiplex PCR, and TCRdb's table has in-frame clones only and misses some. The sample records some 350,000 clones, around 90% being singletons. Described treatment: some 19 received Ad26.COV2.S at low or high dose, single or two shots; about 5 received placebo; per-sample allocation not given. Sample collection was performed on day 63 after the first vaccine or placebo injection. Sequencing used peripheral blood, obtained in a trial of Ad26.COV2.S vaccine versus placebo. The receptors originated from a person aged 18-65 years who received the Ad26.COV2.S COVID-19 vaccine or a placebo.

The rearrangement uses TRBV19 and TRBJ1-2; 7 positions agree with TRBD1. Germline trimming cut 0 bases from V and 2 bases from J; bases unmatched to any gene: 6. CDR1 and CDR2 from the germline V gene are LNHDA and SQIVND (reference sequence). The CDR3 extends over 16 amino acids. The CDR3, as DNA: TGTGCCAGTAGTATAGACACAGGGGCATCCAACTATGGCTACACCTTC. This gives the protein CASSIDTGASNYGYTF.

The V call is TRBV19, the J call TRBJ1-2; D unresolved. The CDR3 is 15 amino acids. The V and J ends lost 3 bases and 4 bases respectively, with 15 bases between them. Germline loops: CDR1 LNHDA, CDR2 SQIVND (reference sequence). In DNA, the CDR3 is TGTGCCAGTAGTATCCCTCCGGGAGGGATCTATGGCTACACCTTC. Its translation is CASSIPPGGIYGYTF.

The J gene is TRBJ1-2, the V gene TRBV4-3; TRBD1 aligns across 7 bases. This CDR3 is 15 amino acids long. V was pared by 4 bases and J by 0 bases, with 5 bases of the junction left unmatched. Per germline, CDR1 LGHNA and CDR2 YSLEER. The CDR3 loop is CASSLGTATNYGYTF. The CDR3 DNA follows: TGCGCCAGCAGCCTCGGGACAGCCACTAACTATGGCTACACCTTC.

The CDR3 coding sequence is TGTGCCAGCAGCTTAATTAGCGGAAACAATGAGCAGTTCTTC. Encoded protein: CASSLISGNNEQFF. This chain joins TRBV7-9 and TRBJ2-1; tentative D call: TRBD2 (6 bases). The CDR3 is made up of 14 amino acids. CDR1 and CDR2 (germline): SEHNR, FQNEAQ (reference sequence). Trimming stripped 2 bases from V and 5 bases from J, with 10 bases between.

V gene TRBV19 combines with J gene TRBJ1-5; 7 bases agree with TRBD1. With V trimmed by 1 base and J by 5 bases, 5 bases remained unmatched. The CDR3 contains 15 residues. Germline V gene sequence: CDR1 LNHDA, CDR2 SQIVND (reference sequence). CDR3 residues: CASSIGQGRYQPQHF. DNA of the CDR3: TGTGCCAGTAGTATAGGACAGGGTAGATATCAGCCCCAGCATTTT.

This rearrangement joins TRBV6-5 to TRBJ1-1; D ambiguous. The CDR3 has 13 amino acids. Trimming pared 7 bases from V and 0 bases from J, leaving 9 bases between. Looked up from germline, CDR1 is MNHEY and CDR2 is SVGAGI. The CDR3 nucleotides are TGTGCCAGCACTTCGAGCCTGAACACTGAAGCTTTCTTT. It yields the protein CASTSSLNTEAFF.

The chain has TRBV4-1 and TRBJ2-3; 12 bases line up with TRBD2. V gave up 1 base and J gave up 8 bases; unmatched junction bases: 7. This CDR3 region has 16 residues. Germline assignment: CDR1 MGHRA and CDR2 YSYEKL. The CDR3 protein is CASSQVTSGSVSTQYF. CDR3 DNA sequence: TGCGCCAGCAGCCAAGTGACTAGCGGGAGTGTAAGTACGCAGTATTTT.

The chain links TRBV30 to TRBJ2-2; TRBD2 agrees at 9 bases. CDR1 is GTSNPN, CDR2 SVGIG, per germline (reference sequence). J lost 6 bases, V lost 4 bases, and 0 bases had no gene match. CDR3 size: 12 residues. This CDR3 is CAWTSGAGELFF. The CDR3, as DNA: TGTGCCTGGACTAGCGGGGCCGGGGAGCTGTTTTTT.

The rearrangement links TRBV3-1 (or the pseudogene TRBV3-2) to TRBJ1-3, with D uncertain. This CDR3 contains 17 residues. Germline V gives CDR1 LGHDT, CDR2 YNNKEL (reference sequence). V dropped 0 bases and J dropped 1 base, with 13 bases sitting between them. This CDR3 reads CASSQDGGRASGNTIYF. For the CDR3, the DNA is TGTGCCAGCAGCCAAGATGGCGGTCGAGCGTCTGGAAACACCATATATTTT.

The CDR3 region has the DNA TGTGCCAGCAACCGGGGGGGCCTCTACGAGCAGTACTTC. This codes for CASNRGGLYEQYF. The rearrangement uses TRBV3-1 (or the pseudogene TRBV3-2) and TRBJ2-7; 8 bases align to TRBD2. The CDR3 is 13 residues long. V shed 7 bases, J shed 3 bases, and the junction held 5 bases outside the gene matches. Germline V gene sequence: CDR1 LGHDT, CDR2 YNNKEL (reference sequence).

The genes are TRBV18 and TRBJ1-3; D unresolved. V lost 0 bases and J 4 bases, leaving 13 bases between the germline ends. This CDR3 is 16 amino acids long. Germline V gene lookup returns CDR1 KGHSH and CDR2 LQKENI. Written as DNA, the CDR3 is TGTGCCAGCTCACCACCGAGTAGGAACCGAGGAAACACCATATATTTT. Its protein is CASSPPSRNRGNTIYF.